This T cell receptor beta chain came from a study of T cells in Graves' hyperthyroidism and ophthalmopathy. RNA transcripts gave rise to amplified TCR beta CDR3 regions. Researchers ran a first-round RT-PCR on the TCR CDR3 using the HTBI primer set. TCRdb re-analysed the multiplex PCR reads in MiXCR, keeping a single row per CDR3 protein. The table lists hundreds of thousands of distinct CDR3 sequences, about 20% of them singletons. V trimming: 3 bases; J trimming: 9 bases; junction bases outside the gene matches: 11. CDR1 is ENHRY, CDR2 SYGVKD, per germline. The CDR3 contains 16 residues. The V and J genes are TRBV10-3 and TRBJ2-1, with 10 bases lining up with TRBD1. Sequenced sample: blood. The sequence was collected from a man aged 35 to 55 with Graves' ophthalmopathy. The CDR3 reads CAISDFWDRGGVEQFF. DNA for the CDR3: TGTGCCATCAGTGACTTCTGGGACAGGGGAGGTGTTGAGCAGTTCTTC.